The next 24 T cell receptor beta chains were all read from a single sample in a study of identical twins. TCRdb recomputed calls from the 5' RACE reads with MiXCR, one row per CDR3 protein. The sample has roughly 710,000 distinct CDR3 sequences, approximately 6% seen once; the top ten hold 1.5% to 2%. Sequences were obtained from naive T cells sorted from blood. These receptors came from a man aged 18 to 29 in good health.

The V gene is TRBV9, the J gene TRBJ2-3; 7 bases agree with TRBD1. Germline V gene data show CDR1 as SGDLS and CDR2 as YYNGEE. This CDR3 spans 16 amino acids. V lost 4 bases to trimming and J lost 5 bases; unmatched junction nucleotides: 13. The CDR3 DNA reads TGTGCCAGCAGCCCTCGAGACAGGGCGCTTGGAGATACGCAGTATTTT. This sequence encodes CASSPRDRALGDTQYF.

This clonotype came up many times. The rearrangement links TRBV12-3 or TRBV12-4 to TRBJ1-1; 11 positions match TRBD1. This CDR3 has 15 residues. Germline trimming cut 4 bases from V and 3 bases from J; bases unmatched to any gene: 4. The CDR3 reads CASSWTGGAHTEAFF. In DNA, the CDR3 is TGTGCCAGCAGTTGGACAGGGGGCGCGCACACTGAAGCTTTCTTT.

This clonotype has only one observation. Possible read error: a much larger clone is one base away. The V gene is TRBV19, the J gene TRBJ1-4; D not certain. Germline assignment: CDR1 LNHDA and CDR2 SQIVND (reference sequence). There are 12 residues in the CDR3. The CDR3 spells CASSIPPEKPFF. CDR3 coding DNA: TGTGCCAGTAGTATCCCCCCGGAAAAACCGTTTTTT. Full variable domain (outside the CDR3, taken from reference TRBV19 and TRBJ1-4): DGGITQSPKYLFRKEGQNVTLSCEQNLNHDAMYWYRQDPGQGLRLIYYSQIVNDFQKGDIAEGYSVSREKKESFPLTVTSAQKNPTAFYLCASSIPPEKPFFGSGTQLSVL.

This clonotype was picked up a small number of times. The chain uses TRBV11-2 and TRBJ2-7; D unresolved. Trimming cost V 0 bases and J 7 bases, with 10 bases left between them. The CDR3 runs 13 residues. The germline V gene has CDR1 SGHAT and CDR2 FQNNGV. The CDR3, as DNA: TGTGCCAGCAGCTTAGAGGCGCGTACAGAGCAGTACTTC. Protein sequence: CASSLEARTEQYF.

J is TRBJ2-2 and V is TRBV4-1; the D is unclear. Germline V gene sequence: CDR1 MGHRA, CDR2 YSYEKL. The V end lost 3 bases, the J end lost 4 bases, and 15 bases lay between the germline ends. The CDR3 has 16 amino acids. The CDR3 DNA reads TGCGCCAGCAGCCATCCGCTCGACTTTTCCACCGGGGAGCTGTTTTTT. Residues: CASSHPLDFSTGELFF.

There are a few counts of this clonotype. The rearrangement uses TRBV2 and TRBJ1-5; no firm D call. The germline V gene encodes CDR1 SNHLY and CDR2 FYNNEI. Between the trimmed V and J ends, which lost 2 bases and 0 bases, there was a span of 17 bases. The CDR3 runs to 18 residues. The CDR3 DNA reads TGTGCCAGCAGTGAAAGCCTACCCTTTAGAAATAGCAATCAGCCCCAGCATTTT. It is translated as CASSESLPFRNSNQPQHF.

V is TRBV14 and J is TRBJ2-5; 9 nucleotides match TRBD1. The germline V gene encodes CDR1 SGHDN and CDR2 FVKESK. The J segment lost 5 bases and the V segment lost 8 bases, leaving 12 bases of the junction unmatched. The length of the CDR3 is 15 residues. CDR3 sequence: CASGHPGQGRETQYF. CDR3 bases: TGTGCCAGCGGTCATCCGGGACAGGGTCGGGAGACCCAGTACTTC.

This clonotype has just a few counts. The genes are TRBV11-2 and TRBJ2-7; no reliable D call. The germline V and J ends were trimmed by 6 bases and 2 bases, with 20 bases remaining between them. There are 16 residues in the CDR3. The V gene's germline CDR1 is SGHAT and CDR2 FQNNGV. CDR3 region: CASSLSKAAEPYEQYF. The CDR3 nucleotides are TGTGCCAGCAGTCTCTCCAAGGCGGCGGAACCCTACGAGCAGTACTTC.

The chain couples TRBV19 to TRBJ2-1; TRBD1 agrees at 7 bases. There are 18 residues in the CDR3. The germline V gene encodes CDR1 LNHDA and CDR2 SQIVND (reference sequence). V was pared by 1 base and J by 2 bases, with 11 bases of the junction left unmatched. CDR3 region: CASSIVPGQVLTYNEQFF. In nucleotides, the CDR3 is TGTGCCAGTAGTATAGTCCCCGGACAGGTGCTGACCTACAATGAGCAGTTCTTC.

The table lists this clonotype with a few counts. The chain combines TRBV4-1 with TRBJ2-1, with TRBD2 matching 10 bases. Trimming removed 3 bases from V and 5 bases from J; junction bases left unmatched: 4. From germline, CDR1 is MGHRA and CDR2 YSYEKL. The CDR3 consists of 15 residues. The CDR3 DNA sequence: TGCGCCAGCAGCCATACTAGCGGGGCTGACAATGAGCAGTTCTTC. It translates to CASSHTSGADNEQFF.

A few counts support this clonotype. This chain joins TRBV6-2 or TRBV6-3 and TRBJ2-6, with D tentatively TRBD1 (5 bases). V dropped 0 bases and J dropped 0 bases, with 12 bases sitting between them. CDR1 is MNHEY and CDR2 is SVGEGT in the germline V gene. This CDR3 comprises 18 residues. The CDR3 DNA reads as TGTGCCAGCAGTTACTCGGTAGGGGTAAGCTCTGGGGCCAACGTCCTGACTTTC. It yields the protein CASSYSVGVSSGANVLTF.

This clonotype was detected ten times or more. The chain combines TRBV20-1 with TRBJ2-1, with TRBD2 as a possible D gene (5 bases). CDR3 size: 15 residues. Per germline, CDR1 DFQATT and CDR2 SNEGSKA (reference sequence). V was clipped by 3 bases and J by 3 bases, with 15 bases between them. The CDR3 nucleotides read TGCAGTGCTAGGGTGGACCCCGACTACTACAATGAGCAGTTCTTC. This translates into CSARVDPDYYNEQFF.

This clonotype was found many times. The rearrangement uses TRBV12-3 or TRBV12-4 and TRBJ1-2; D call uncertain. There are 11 residues in the CDR3. Trimming stripped 5 bases from V and 7 bases from J, with 8 bases between. The CDR3: CASSPGLGYTF. Written as DNA, the CDR3 is TGTGCCAGCAGTCCAGGACTTGGCTACACCTTC.

This clonotype was seen at least ten times. The chain uses TRBV15 and TRBJ2-2; D might be TRBD2 (5 bases). V was clipped by 5 bases and J by 1 base, with 11 bases between them. The germline V gene encodes CDR1 LNHNV and CDR2 YYDKDF (reference sequence). There are 15 residues in the CDR3. The CDR3 sequence: CATSPLGRNTGELFF. The CDR3 DNA is TGTGCCACCAGCCCATTAGGGAGGAACACCGGGGAGCTGTTTTTT. The full variable domain, rest sourced from reference TRBV15 and TRBJ2-2, is DAMVIQNPRYQVTQFGKPVTLSCSQTLNHNVMYWYQQKSSQAPKLLFHYYDKDFNNEADTPDNFQSRRPNTSFCFLDIRSPGLGDTAMYLCATSPLGRNTGELFFGEGSRLTVL.

The table lists this clonotype with many counts. V usage is TRBV20-1 and J usage is TRBJ2-3, with 11 nucleotides matching TRBD2. With V trimmed by 2 bases and J by 6 bases, 4 bases remained unmatched. This CDR3 spans 14 amino acids. Germline assignment: CDR1 DFQATT and CDR2 SNEGSKA (reference sequence). The CDR3 region is CSARLSGRVDTQYF. In DNA form, the CDR3 reads TGCAGTGCTAGACTTAGCGGGAGGGTGGATACGCAGTATTTT.

The chain couples TRBV12-3 or TRBV12-4 to TRBJ2-7; D ambiguous. This CDR3 spans 13 amino acids. Trimming cost V 7 bases and J 3 bases, with 13 bases left between them. CDR3 coding DNA: TGTGCCAGCACCCCAAGCAGGCTCTACGAGCAGTACTTC. Its protein is CASTPSRLYEQYF.

This clonotype has ten or more counts. The chain employs TRBV29-1 and TRBJ1-4; 7 nucleotides match TRBD1. Germline CDR1 and CDR2: SQVTM and ANQGSEA. This CDR3 comprises 15 residues. V shed 5 bases and J 3 bases; nucleotides not matched to a gene: 9. The CDR3 is CSVQLMGTANEKLFF. DNA of the CDR3: TGCAGCGTTCAACTTATGGGGACAGCTAATGAAAAACTGTTTTTT.

The chain has TRBV28 and TRBJ2-5; weak D call: TRBD1 (6 bases). Germline V lookup: CDR1 MDHEN, CDR2 SYDVKM. This CDR3 has 15 residues. The germline V and J ends were trimmed by 3 bases and 3 bases, with 14 bases remaining between them. The CDR3 sequence: CASSFSGQNEETQYF. CDR3 in DNA: TGTGCCAGCAGTTTTTCCGGACAGAATGAAGAGACCCAGTACTTC. The whole variable domain, remainder taken from reference TRBV28 and TRBJ2-5, is DVKVTQSSRYLVKRTGEKVFLECVQDMDHENMFWYRQDPGLGLRLIYFSYDVKMKEKGDIPEGYSVSREKKERFSLILESASTNQTSMYLCASSFSGQNEETQYFGPGTRLLVL.

In its sample, this clonotype was seen many times. The chain employs TRBV7-2 and TRBJ2-7; no clear D. CDR1 and CDR2 from the germline V gene are SGHTA and FQGNSA. The ends were cut back, 5 bases at V and 6 bases at J, with 14 bases in the middle. This CDR3 region has 13 residues. The CDR3 region has the DNA TGTGCCAGCAGCGCCGTCGGTAGAGGCGAGCAGTACTTC. Amino acids: CASSAVGRGEQYF. Full variable domain (outside the CDR3, taken from reference TRBV7-2 and TRBJ2-7): GAGVSQSPSNKVTEKGKDVELRCDPISGHTALYWYRQSLGQGLEFLIYFQGNSAPDKSGLPSDRFSAERTGGSVSTLTIQRTQQEDSAVYLCASSAVGRGEQYFGPGTRLTVT.

This clonotype was seen a few times. The chain has TRBV3-1 and TRBJ2-1; 13 positions match TRBD2. Germline V gene lookup returns CDR1 LGHDT and CDR2 YNNKEL (reference sequence). The ends lost 1 base at V and 9 bases at J; junction bases unmatched: 6. The CDR3 loop spans 16 amino acids. The chain's CDR3 is CASSQGTSGRRSEQFF. DNA for the CDR3: TGTGCCAGCAGCCAAGGGACTAGCGGGAGAAGGAGTGAGCAGTTCTTC.

The chain couples TRBV5-4 to TRBJ2-7, with D perhaps TRBD1 (6 bases). Trimming removed 0 bases at V and 6 bases at J, with 13 bases between. The CDR3 runs to 14 residues. Germline loops: CDR1 SGHNT, CDR2 YYREEE (reference sequence). CDR3 in DNA: TGTGCCAGCAGCTTGGCCGGACAGTTTCCCGAGCAGTACGTC. Protein product: CASSLAGQFPEQYV.

This CDR3 reads CASSQDSGGDYGYTF. The CDR3 nucleotides are TGTGCCAGCAGCCAAGATTCAGGGGGGGACTATGGCTACACCTTC. The V call is TRBV4-2, the J call TRBJ1-2, with 7 bases that match TRBD1. The CDR3 contains 15 residues. V lost 0 bases to trimming and J lost 3 bases; unmatched junction nucleotides: 4. The germline V gene encodes CDR1 LGHNA and CDR2 YNFKEQ.

This clonotype showed up many times. The rearrangement uses TRBV12-3 or TRBV12-4 and TRBJ1-5; TRBD1 agrees at 7 bases. The junction had 5 bases not matched to a gene; V was cut back by 6 bases and J by 3 bases. The CDR3 is 14 amino acids. The CDR3 DNA follows: TGTGCCAGCAGGGGGGGACAGTTCAATCAGCCCCAGCATTTT. This translates into CASRGGQFNQPQHF.

Many counts were recorded for this clonotype. This chain uses TRBV12-3 or TRBV12-4 with TRBJ2-2; D is possibly TRBD2 (6 bases). Trimming shortened V by 10 bases and J by 3 bases, and 21 bases separated the two germline ends. The CDR3 is 16 residues long. The CDR3 loop reads CATRSERAGDTGELFF. In DNA, the CDR3 is TGTGCCACAAGGTCTGAGCGGGCTGGGGACACCGGGGAGCTGTTTTTT.